Below, 18 T cell receptor beta chains from the same sample are listed, as sequenced in a study of CD8 T cells in ankylosing spondylitis. Regarding the study as a whole: Blood of patients with ankylosing spondylitis appeared to be characterized by a TCR beta motif of eight highly homologous variants.

Each CDR3 protein gets one entry after TCRdb re-called the 5' RACE reads with MiXCR. The data contain a few hundred thousand distinct CDR3 sequences, around 7.6% of them singletons. Antigen specificity for these receptors is unknown. The source material was blood, either unsorted or a sorted T cell fraction (not recorded which). The receptors were sampled from a male donor with ankylosing spondylitis.

The genes are TRBV19 and TRBJ2-5; possibly TRBD2 for D (5 bases). Trimming stripped 2 bases from V and 4 bases from J, with 11 bases between. Germline V lookup: CDR1 LNHDA, CDR2 SQIVND (reference sequence). The CDR3 runs to 14 residues. CDR3 region: CASSIREATETQYF. CDR3 coding DNA: TGTGCCAGTAGTATACGGGAAGCCACAGAGACCCAGTACTTC.

V and J are TRBV7-3 and TRBJ1-1, with 9 bases aligning to TRBD1. Trimming took 5 bases from V and 4 from J; bases not matched to a gene: 11. This CDR3 is 16 amino acids long. Germline V lookup: CDR1 SGHTA, CDR2 FQGTGA. As DNA, the CDR3 is TGTGCCAGCAGCATCGGGACAGGGTCTGCTCTCACTGAAGCTTTCTTT. Amino acids: CASSIGTGSALTEAFF.

The table lists this clonotype with a few counts. The J gene is TRBJ2-1, the V gene TRBV6-1, with a possible D match to TRBD1 (6 bases). Trimming took off 7 bases at V and 1 base at J, with 14 bases between the two ends. From germline, CDR1 is MNHNS and CDR2 SASEGT. The CDR3 is 15 residues long. Here the CDR3 DNA reads TGTGCCAGCACCCCCACACAGGGTTCCTACAATGAGCAGTTCTTC. Translated: CASTPTQGSYNEQFF.

Concerning this clonotype itself: This may be a read error, as it is one base from a much larger clone. The J gene is TRBJ2-7, the V gene TRBV18; 7 bases are shared with TRBD1. CDR3 length equals 12 residues. V dropped 3 bases and J dropped 5; count of bases not matched to a gene: 1. Germline V gene data show CDR1 as KGHSH and CDR2 as LQKENI. This CDR3 reads CASSPTGNEQYF. The CDR3 coding sequence is TGTGCCAGCTCACCGACAGGGAACGAGCAGTACTTC.

This clonotype has more than one count but fewer than ten. The genes are TRBV24-1 and TRBJ2-1; D unclear. Germline V gene sequence: CDR1 KGHDR, CDR2 SFDVKD. V lost 3 bases and J 9 bases, leaving 14 bases between the germline ends. There are 14 residues in the CDR3. Written as DNA, the CDR3 is TGTGCCACCAGTGATACAGACGGGTCATCTGAGCAGTTCTTC. Amino acids: CATSDTDGSSEQFF.

The chain couples TRBV6-2 or TRBV6-3 to TRBJ2-5, with D tentatively TRBD2 (6 bases). Germline CDR1 MNHEY, CDR2 SVGEGT. With 5 bases removed from V and 0 bases from J, the gap between germline ends came to 10 bases. This CDR3 contains 14 residues. The CDR3 spells CASSTDYYQETQYF. The CDR3 DNA follows: TGTGCCAGCAGTACGGACTACTACCAAGAGACCCAGTACTTC.

Many counts were recorded for this clonotype. The chain uses TRBV28 and TRBJ2-7; 9 bases are a match to TRBD2. CDR3 size: 15 residues. Germline CDR1 and CDR2: MDHEN and SYDVKM. Unmatched junction bases numbered 5, after V lost 3 bases and J lost 2 bases. Written as DNA, the CDR3 is TGTGCCAGCAGTTTGACTAGCGGTCTAACCTACGAGCAGTACTTC. Its translation is CASSLTSGLTYEQYF.

The chain carries TRBV5-1 and TRBJ2-1; D not certain. The CDR3 spans 14 residues. Trimming stripped 0 bases from V and 8 bases from J, with 12 bases between. Per germline, CDR1 SGHRS and CDR2 YFSETQ. The CDR3 DNA sequence: TGCGCCAGCAGCTTGGCCCCTAATCTAGATGAGCAGTTCTTC. It encodes CASSLAPNLDEQFF.

This clonotype was seen a few times. The J gene is TRBJ1-2, the V gene TRBV7-9; a possible D gene is TRBD1 (5 bases). The germline V and J ends were trimmed by 5 bases and 8 bases, with 27 bases remaining between them. Germline assignment: CDR1 SEHNR and CDR2 FQNEAQ (reference sequence). This CDR3 is 17 amino acids long. DNA of the CDR3: TGTGCCAGCAGCGCCCACCGGGACTATCACAATTGGACCGGCTACACCTTC. It encodes CASSAHRDYHNWTGYTF.

This clonotype was recorded a few times. The chain employs TRBV20-1 and TRBJ1-1; D is possibly TRBD1 (6 bases). Germline assignment: CDR1 DFQATT and CDR2 SNEGSKA (reference sequence). CDR3 length: 15 amino acids. V was cut by 1 base and J by 0 bases, with 12 bases left in between. CDR3 sequence reads: CSARVSTGMNTEAFF. The CDR3 DNA follows: TGCAGTGCTAGAGTTTCGACAGGCATGAACACTGAAGCTTTCTTT.

The rearrangement joins TRBV10-3 to TRBJ2-7; 7 nucleotides line up with TRBD2. This CDR3 has 14 amino acids. V lost 3 bases, J lost 2 bases, and 4 bases stayed unmatched. Germline V gene data show CDR1 as ENHRY and CDR2 as SYGVKD. The CDR3 spells CAISEQAGPYEQYF. The CDR3 DNA reads TGTGCCATCAGTGAACAAGCGGGGCCCTACGAGCAGTACTTC.

The rearrangement links TRBV19 to TRBJ2-7, with TRBD1 matching over 8 bases. V dropped 2 bases and J dropped 5; count of bases not matched to a gene: 8. This CDR3 spans 15 amino acids. Germline V gene data show CDR1 as LNHDA and CDR2 as SQIVND (reference sequence). The CDR3 coding sequence is TGTGCCAGTAGTATATCGGGACAGGTCTACAACGAGCAGTACTTC. This encodes CASSISGQVYNEQYF. Full variable domain (outside the CDR3, taken from reference TRBV19 and TRBJ2-7): DGGITQSPKYLFRKEGQNVTLSCEQNLNHDAMYWYRQDPGQGLRLIYYSQIVNDFQKGDIAEGYSVSREKKESFPLTVTSAQKNPTAFYLCASSISGQVYNEQYFGPGTRLTVT.

This clonotype was observed many times. The CDR3 region is CASSTNRDGGYTF. The CDR3 DNA reads as TGTGCCAGCAGTACTAACAGGGACGGTGGCTACACCTTC. The chain links TRBV12-3 or TRBV12-4 to TRBJ1-2, with D maybe TRBD1 (6 bases). CDR3 size: 13 residues. The ends were cut back, 5 bases at V and 7 bases at J, with 14 bases in the middle.

The chain is built from TRBV5-1 and TRBJ2-2; D call uncertain. Germline values: CDR1 SGHRS, CDR2 YFSETQ. This CDR3 has 14 amino acids. V lost 4 bases and J lost 1, with 8 bases in between. The CDR3 DNA sequence: TGCGCCAGCAGCATCGACTTGAACACCGGGGAGCTGTTTTTT. This codes for CASSIDLNTGELFF.

This clonotype was found a few times. The chain is built from TRBV6-2 or TRBV6-3 and TRBJ2-7; D tentatively fits TRBD1 or TRBD2 (5 bases each). Per the germline V gene, CDR1 is MNHEY and CDR2 is SVGEGT. The CDR3 runs 18 residues. V lost 2 bases to trimming and J lost 3 bases, with 23 bases between them. In DNA, the CDR3 is TGTGCCAGCAGTTACCCCGACTCCGGGACGCAAGGAGACTACGAGCAGTACTTC. It yields the protein CASSYPDSGTQGDYEQYF.

The chain employs TRBV29-1 and TRBJ2-6; D is uncertain. The CDR3 covers 14 residues. V shed 7 bases and J shed 0 bases, with 10 bases lying between them. Germline loops: CDR1 SQVTM, CDR2 ANQGSEA. Written as DNA, the CDR3 is TGCAGCGCCTCTGAGAGCTCTGGGGCCAACGTCCTGACTTTC. Its translation: CSASESSGANVLTF.

This clonotype was observed a few times. The gene calls are TRBV11-3 and TRBJ2-1; TRBD2 might be the D (6 bases). This CDR3 spans 17 amino acids. Trimming stripped 5 bases from V and 1 base from J, with 18 bases between. From germline, CDR1 is SGHNT and CDR2 YENEEA. CDR3 sequence: CASSGRGGARSYNEQFF. In DNA form, the CDR3 reads TGTGCCAGCAGCGGGAGAGGAGGGGCTCGGTCCTACAATGAGCAGTTCTTC.

The rearrangement joins TRBV24-1 to TRBJ2-2, with D perhaps matching TRBD1 (6 bases). Per the germline V gene, CDR1 is KGHDR and CDR2 is SFDVKD. V lost 7 bases and J 1 base, leaving 6 bases between the germline ends. This CDR3 is 13 amino acids long. CDR3 sequence (DNA): TGTGCCACCAGACAGGGGAACACCGGGGAGCTGTTTTTT. Protein: CATRQGNTGELFF.